Each of the 8 T cell receptor beta chains below was sequenced from the same sample in a study of patients and donors after allogeneic stem cell transplantation. Via MiXCR, TCRdb re-called the RT-PCR reads, giving one row per CDR3 protein. The sample includes a few hundred thousand distinct CDR3 sequences, 38% of them seen just once. Sequenced sample: blood, either unsorted or a sorted T cell fraction (not recorded which). The receptors here all came from a human donor who was either an allogeneic HSCT recipient or a stem cell or donor lymphocyte infusion donor (not recorded which). It is not recorded whose cells these are; they may come from a transplant donor.

Only a few counts were recorded for this clonotype. The V and J genes are TRBV10-3 and TRBJ1-1; 7 bases agree with TRBD1. CDR3 length: 14 amino acids. CDR1 and CDR2 (germline): ENHRY, SYGVKD. Losses at the gene ends were 3 bases for V and 1 base for J; bases not matched to a gene: 2. CDR3 sequence (DNA): TGTGCCATCAGTGAAAGACAGGGGAACACTGAAGCTTTCTTT. It translates to CAISERQGNTEAFF.

The CDR3, as DNA: TGTGCCATCAGTGGGCCCGACAGGGGGGACTATGGCTACACCTTC. Protein: CAISGPDRGDYGYTF. This chain connects TRBV10-3 to TRBJ1-2; 9 bases are a match to TRBD1. Per the germline V gene, CDR1 is ENHRY and CDR2 is SYGVKD. There are 15 residues in the CDR3. The V gene end was trimmed by 4 bases and the J gene end by 3 bases; junction bases not matched to a gene: 6.

The table lists this clonotype with a few counts. The J gene is TRBJ2-1, the V gene TRBV12-3 or TRBV12-4, with 10 nucleotides matching TRBD1. With 5 bases clipped from V and 11 bases from J, the junction kept 12 bases outside the gene matches. The CDR3 is 15 amino acids. CDR3: CASSPGGQGMIKQFF. The CDR3 DNA reads as TGTGCCAGCAGTCCGGGGGGACAGGGGATGATAAAGCAGTTCTTC.

This clonotype showed up just once. The chain employs TRBV5-4 and TRBJ1-2, with no clear D. Deletions cut 4 bases from V and 2 bases from J, with 21 bases between. The CDR3 extends over 17 amino acids. Germline V lookup: CDR1 SGHNT, CDR2 YYREEE (reference sequence). CDR3 DNA sequence: TGTGCCAGCAGCCGGATCCCTGAAACACAAGTCAACTATGGCTACACCTTC. Its translation: CASSRIPETQVNYGYTF.

The V call is TRBV19, the J call TRBJ1-1; D gene uncertain. Trimming shortened V by 8 bases and J by 4 bases, and 8 bases separated the two germline ends. Germline-derived CDR1 and CDR2 are LNHDA and SQIVND (reference sequence). The CDR3 totals 11 residues. The CDR3 protein is CASPRGTEAFF. The CDR3, as DNA: TGTGCCAGTCCGCGGGGCACTGAAGCTTTCTTT.

This clonotype was found a few times. The V and J genes are TRBV9 and TRBJ1-1, with 7 positions matching TRBD1. CDR3 length: 13 residues. CDR1 is SGDLS and CDR2 is YYNGEE in the germline V gene. The CDR3 protein is CVGGQPLDTEAFF. DNA for the CDR3: TGTGTCGGGGGACAGCCTTTAGACACTGAAGCTTTCTTT. The full variable domain, in which reference TRBV9 and TRBJ1-1 provide the parts outside the CDR3, is DSGVTQTPKHLITATGQRVTLRCSPRSGDLSVYWYQQSLDQGLQFLIQYYNGEERAKGNILERFSAQQFPDLHSELNLSSLELGDSALYFCVGGQPLDTEAFFGQGTRLTVV.

This rearrangement joins TRBV20-1 to TRBJ1-6; D gene uncertain. The CDR3 runs 10 residues. V lost 6 bases to trimming and J lost 11 bases, with 8 bases between them. The V gene's germline CDR1 is DFQATT and CDR2 SNEGSKA (reference sequence). CDR3 residues: CSAAIPPLHF. In DNA form, the CDR3 reads TGCAGTGCCGCCATCCCACCCCTCCACTTT.

This clonotype was picked up a small number of times. This chain uses TRBV20-1 with TRBJ1-5, with 7 bases matching TRBD1. The CDR3 contains 15 residues. CDR1 and CDR2 from the germline V gene are DFQATT and SNEGSKA (reference sequence). Trimming at V came to 1 base and at J to 5 bases, leaving 8 bases not matched to a gene. The CDR3, as DNA: TGCAGTGCTAGAGGAGGGGGACAGAGAGATCAGCCCCAGCATTTT. Its translation is CSARGGGQRDQPQHF.